A single T cell receptor (beta chain) is shown here with its context. Its target is unknown. A multiplex PCR was run with 60 Vbeta primers and 13 Jbeta primers. Profiled with immunoSEQ multiplex PCR; TCRdb holds only in-frame clones, not every one. Altogether 150,000 to 200,000 clones are present, about three quarters being singletons, with the ten largest covering about 0.93%. This CDR3 spans 15 amino acids. Trimming shortened V by 7 bases and J by 0 bases, and 12 bases separated the two germline ends. Germline CDR1 and CDR2: MNHNY and SVGAGI (reference sequence). This sample stems from a study of cytomegalovirus exposure and HLA in healthy donors. Across the study: Approximately 190 million T cells yielded approximately 110 million unique TCR beta sequences in earlier analysis.

Study outcomes and limitations: In presence/absence analyses, roughly uniform sequencing depth across donors was assumed. Specificity for CMV antigens was confirmed in vitro for a few of the CMV-associated chains.

The specimen was PBMCs. This receptor was obtained from a woman in her forties or fifties in good health and CMV-seropositive. This chain connects TRBV6-6 to TRBJ1-4; the D gene is possibly TRBD1 (5 bases). CDR3 loop: CASTQTGPTNEKLFF. CDR3 DNA: TGTGCCAGCACCCAAACAGGCCCAACTAATGAAAAACTGTTTTTT.